This is a list of T cell receptor beta chains from one sample in a study of blood T cell repertoires in COVID-19. TCRdb's copy holds only in-frame clones and misses some; the assay was immunoSEQ multiplex PCR. The sample carries roughly 260,000 clones, under 85% recorded once. Sequencing used peripheral blood. Receptor source: a middle-aged woman with active or convalescent COVID-19. CDR3s leave out the opening cysteine and the closing phenylalanine or tryptophan. Each record gives: J gene, V gene, CDR3 length, CDR3 protein.

J: TRBJ1-5
V: TRBV19
length: 14
CDR3: ASMVGQGLPNQPQH

J: TRBJ2-7
V: TRBV15
length: 12
CDR3: ATSRDRGGGEQY

J: TRBJ1-3
V: TRBV1
length: 15
CDR3: TSSRVPGPYARNTIY

J: TRBJ2-7
V: TRBV6-5
length: 11
CDR3: ASSYRGFYEQY

J: TRBJ1-5
V: TRBV6-5
length: 11
CDR3: ASRTTGIQPQH

J: TRBJ2-3
V: TRBV10-3
length: 13
CDR3: AISESRLAADTQY

J: TRBJ2-3
V: TRBV5-4
length: 13
CDR3: ASSSPGIYTDTQY

J: TRBJ1-2
V: TRBV6-5
length: 10
CDR3: ASSSRVYGYT

J: TRBJ2-3
V: TRBV15
length: 15
CDR3: ATSRLASGEPTDTQY

J: TRBJ2-5
V: TRBV5-4
length: 15
CDR3: ASSKGLAGGQQETQY

J: TRBJ1-1
V: TRBV2
length: 11
CDR3: ASNRDTNTEAF

J: TRBJ2-3
V: TRBV4-1
length: 17
CDR3: ASSQPGQGTSKRPDTQY

J: TRBJ1-4
V: TRBV2
length: 9
CDR3: ASSEREKLF

J: TRBJ1-5
V: TRBV24-1
length: 19
CDR3: ATRPAACQGSRKHRNQPQH

J: TRBJ1-1
V: TRBV2
length: 11
CDR3: ASKATIDTEAF

J: TRBJ2-5
V: TRBV5-1
length: 13
CDR3: ASSLSGGPQETQY

J: TRBJ1-1
V: TRBV18
length: 14
CDR3: ASSPGTGVLVTEAF

J: TRBJ1-2
V: TRBV2
length: 13
CDR3: ASSRRAQGGGGYT

J: TRBJ1-2
V: TRBV19
length: 13
CDR3: ASSTWGGEIYGYT

J: TRBJ1-2
V: TRBV27
length: 10
CDR3: ASKSGPMGYT

J: TRBJ2-1
V: TRBV7-3
length: 13
CDR3: ASSLTGTAYNEQF

J: TRBJ2-5
V: TRBV5-1
length: 14
CDR3: ASSLSSGGRGETQY

J: TRBJ1-2
V: TRBV30
length: 11
CDR3: AWRQGRNYGYT

J: TRBJ1-2
V: TRBV20-1
length: 9
CDR3: SVLPLYGYT

J: TRBJ1-1
V: TRBV7-6
length: 12
CDR3: ASSFTGLNTEAF

J: TRBJ2-1
V: TRBV9
length: 11
CDR3: ASSLEGLAEQF

J: TRBJ2-2
V: TRBV6-4
length: 12
CDR3: ASKIRTGTGELF

J: TRBJ2-2
V: TRBV7-3
length: 14
CDR3: ASSSGQPTNTGELF

J: TRBJ2-5
V: TRBV20-1
length: 9
CDR3: SATPEETQY

J: TRBJ2-1
V: TRBV3-1/TRBV3-2
length: 14
CDR3: ASSLRDRGRPSEQF

J: TRBJ1-2
V: TRBV29-1
length: 12
CDR3: SVEDPNLGNGYT

J: TRBJ2-1
V: TRBV28
length: 14
CDR3: ASSSPPSGQVGEQF

J: TRBJ1-1
V: TRBV5-1
length: 14
CDR3: ASSLAGPRKNTEAF

J: TRBJ2-3
V: TRBV9
length: 10
CDR3: ASSINRETQY

J: TRBJ1-1
V: TRBV5-1
length: 12
CDR3: ASSSGTLGGEAF